The 24 T cell receptor beta chains listed next were all sequenced from one sample in a study of OX40 agonist ivuxolimab in advanced cancers. Sequencing was performed with immunoSEQ multiplex PCR; in TCRdb, only in-frame clones are kept and a portion is missing. The table shows about 67,000 clones, with around 81% occurring only once. The source material was CD4+ or CD8+ T cells sorted from blood, sampled in a trial of the OX40 agonist ivuxolimab. The receptors were gathered from an adult with an advanced solid tumor such as melanoma, head and neck, liver or kidney cancer.

The rearrangement links TRBV7-2 to TRBJ2-7; 7 bases map to TRBD2. There are 14 residues in the CDR3. The V gene's germline CDR1 is SGHTA and CDR2 FQGNSA. After removal of 5 bases from V and 7 bases from J, the junction contained 11 bases not matched to a gene. CDR3 nucleotide sequence: TGTGCCAGCAGCCCGGGGGGACCCCGCCGGGAGCAGTACTTC. Protein: CASSPGGPRREQYF.

The CDR3 reads CASSEMKYSGELFF. CDR3 DNA sequence: TGTGCCAGCAGTGAAATGAAGTATTCCGGGGAGCTGTTTTTT. The V and J genes are TRBV6-1 and TRBJ2-2; D is undetermined. The CDR3 contains 14 residues. Germline CDR1 is MNHNS and CDR2 is SASEGT. The V end lost 2 bases, the J end lost 6 bases, and 10 bases lay between the germline ends.

The gene calls are TRBV6-5 and TRBJ1-2, with a weak D call TRBD1 (5 bases). Germline CDR1 is MNHEY and CDR2 is SVGAGI. The CDR3 is 15 amino acids. Trimming removed 7 bases from V and 5 bases from J, with 20 bases in between. The CDR3 protein is CASTSTRGGRYGYTF. The CDR3 bases are TGTGCCAGCACCTCTACGCGTGGGGGAAGGTATGGCTACACCTTC.

J is TRBJ2-1 and V is TRBV7-2; TRBD2 agrees at 8 bases. CDR3 length: 16 amino acids. The V segment lost 8 bases and the J segment 0 bases; nucleotides outside the gene matches: 9. CDR1 and CDR2 from the germline V gene are SGHTA and FQGNSA. The CDR3 DNA reads TGTGCCAGCCGATCGGGGGGGCCCAGCTCCTACAATGAGCAGTTCTTC. Protein sequence: CASRSGGPSSYNEQFF.

The chain links TRBV7-7 to TRBJ2-1; D may correspond to TRBD1 or TRBD2 (6 bases each). Trimming took off 5 bases at V and 6 bases at J, with 14 bases between the two ends. CDR1 and CDR2 from the germline V gene are SSHAT and FNYEAQ (reference sequence). The CDR3 runs to 14 residues. The DNA of the CDR3 is TGTGCCAGCAGCCAAGGGGGGCCGAGCAATGAGCAGTTCTTC. It is translated as CASSQGGPSNEQFF.

The V gene is TRBV15, the J gene TRBJ1-4; perhaps TRBD1 as D (6 bases). This CDR3 is built from 16 residues. CDR1 is LNHNV and CDR2 is YYDKDF in the germline V gene (reference sequence). V lost 3 bases and J 0 bases, leaving 11 bases between the germline ends. The chain's CDR3 is CATSREGGATNEKLFF. The DNA for the CDR3 is TGTGCCACCAGCAGGGAAGGGGGGGCAACTAATGAAAAACTGTTTTTT.

This chain connects TRBV30 to TRBJ2-3; 15 bases are shared with TRBD2. V dropped 3 bases and J dropped 4; count of bases not matched to a gene: 8. Per germline, CDR1 GTSNPN and CDR2 SVGIG (reference sequence). The CDR3 covers 17 residues. The CDR3 sequence is CAWRRGLAGGGADTQYF. In DNA form, the CDR3 reads TGTGCCTGGAGGAGGGGACTAGCGGGAGGAGGGGCAGATACGCAGTATTTT.

This clone is a singleton in its sample. The chain is built from TRBV28 and TRBJ1-3; no clear D. Trimming shortened V by 7 bases and J by 7 bases, and 20 bases separated the two germline ends. Germline CDR1 and CDR2: MDHEN and SYDVKM. There are 15 residues in the CDR3. The CDR3 here is CASTPLYLFGNTIYF. CDR3 DNA: TGTGCCAGCACGCCTCTGTATCTATTCGGGAACACCATATATTTT.

The chain carries TRBV6-6 and TRBJ2-7, with TRBD1 identical over 10 bases. The germline V gene has CDR1 MNHNY and CDR2 SVGAGI (reference sequence). The trim removed 7 bases at V and 4 bases at J, leaving 4 bases unmatched. The length of the CDR3 is 13 residues. CDR3 residues: CASKGTGAYEQYV. The CDR3 nucleotides are TGTGCCAGCAAGGGGACAGGGGCGTACGAGCAGTACGTC.

This clone appeared a single time. The gene calls are TRBV25-1 and TRBJ1-6; TRBD1 matches at 10 bases. Per the germline V gene, CDR1 is MGHDK and CDR2 is SYGVNS. CDR3 length equals 17 residues. Losses at the gene ends were 2 bases for V and 9 bases for J; bases not matched to a gene: 10. This CDR3 reads CASSEVVGTGVRSPLHF. In DNA form, the CDR3 reads TGTGCCAGCAGTGAAGTTGTTGGGACAGGGGTTCGTTCACCCCTCCACTTT.

The CDR3 bases are TGTGCCAGCAGCCTTAGCGGGGGGGCTTTCACAGATACGCAGTATTTT. It translates to CASSLSGGAFTDTQYF. J is TRBJ2-3 and V is TRBV7-9; 11 bases are a match to TRBD2. CDR3 length equals 16 residues. V was clipped by 5 bases and J by 2 bases; unmatched bases: 6. The V gene's germline CDR1 is SEHNR and CDR2 FQNEAQ (reference sequence).

This chain connects TRBV5-3 to TRBJ2-3; 7 nucleotides line up with TRBD2. TRBV5-3 is an ORF, with its function uncertain. Trimming removed 3 bases from V and 4 bases from J; junction bases left unmatched: 8. The CDR3 has 15 residues. In DNA, the CDR3 is TGTGCCAGAAGCTGCTTTCCGGGGGGACCAGATACGCAGTATTTT. Translation gives CARSCFPGGPDTQYF.

V and J are TRBV19 and TRBJ1-2, with TRBD1 matching over 7 bases. The V segment lost 1 base and the J segment 4 bases; nucleotides outside the gene matches: 3. This CDR3 is 14 amino acids long. CDR1 and CDR2 (germline): LNHDA, SQIVND (reference sequence). The CDR3 region has the DNA TGTGCCAGTAGTATAGCGCGGGACAGCTATGGCTACACCTTC. Residues: CASSIARDSYGYTF.

The V and J genes are TRBV30 and TRBJ1-1; a possible D gene is TRBD1 (6 bases). CDR1 and CDR2 from the germline V gene are GTSNPN and SVGIG (reference sequence). The CDR3 runs to 14 residues. Trimming removed 1 base from V and 5 bases from J, with 14 bases in between. This CDR3 is CAWSDWGRETEAFF. Written as DNA, the CDR3 is TGTGCCTGGAGTGATTGGGGGCGAGAGACTGAAGCTTTCTTT.

This clone turned up a few times. The sample holds other DNA sequences that translate to the same CDR3. The chain combines TRBV30 with TRBJ2-7, with a weak D call TRBD1 (5 bases). Germline CDR1 and CDR2: GTSNPN and SVGIG (reference sequence). The CDR3 runs to 13 residues. With 2 bases removed from V and 0 bases from J, the gap between germline ends came to 8 bases. The CDR3 DNA reads as TGTGCCTGGAGTCCAGGGTCCTCCTACGAGCAGTACTTC. Protein sequence: CAWSPGSSYEQYF.

The rearrangement links TRBV5-1 to TRBJ1-4; D possibly corresponds to TRBD1 (5 bases). V dropped 0 bases and J dropped 6 bases, with 12 bases sitting between them. Germline-derived CDR1 and CDR2 are SGHRS and YFSETQ. The CDR3 sequence is 15 residues long. The CDR3 DNA reads as TGCGCCAGCAGCTTGGCCTTGGGGGTCGATGAAAAACTGTTTTTT. This gives the protein CASSLALGVDEKLFF.

The V call is TRBV10-3, the J call TRBJ2-1; the D is unclear. The CDR3 has 14 amino acids. Germline V gene sequence: CDR1 ENHRY, CDR2 SYGVKD. Trimming removed 3 bases from V and 0 bases from J, with 6 bases in between. CDR3 protein: CAISESVSYNEQFF. CDR3 nucleotide sequence: TGTGCCATCAGTGAATCGGTCTCCTACAATGAGCAGTTCTTC.

The rearrangement links TRBV6-5 to TRBJ1-2; 8 bases are shared with TRBD1. The CDR3 runs 13 residues. The V segment lost 10 bases and the J segment 7 bases; nucleotides outside the gene matches: 11. Germline CDR1 is MNHEY and CDR2 is SVGAGI. The CDR3 spells CATHGTGAGGYTF. CDR3 nucleotide sequence: TGTGCCACTCATGGGACAGGCGCTGGTGGCTACACCTTC.

The CDR3 nucleotides read TGTGCCAGCAGCTTCCGGGAAGGCAATACGCAGTATTTT. Translating gives CASSFREGNTQYF. This chain links TRBV7-9 with TRBJ2-3; perhaps TRBD2 as D (5 bases). The CDR3 loop spans 13 amino acids. The germline CDR1 and CDR2 sequences are SEHNR and FQNEAQ (reference sequence). The ends were cut back, 3 bases at V and 7 bases at J, with 11 bases in the middle.

The rearrangement uses TRBV7-9 and TRBJ1-4; D uncertain. Germline loops: CDR1 SEHNR, CDR2 FQNEAQ (reference sequence). The CDR3 runs 13 residues. V dropped 4 bases and J dropped 8 bases, with 11 bases sitting between them. This chain's CDR3 is CASSSDMTEKLFF. For the CDR3, the DNA is TGTGCCAGCAGCTCCGATATGACGGAAAAACTGTTTTTT.

This clone was found a few times. The chain employs TRBV7-2 and TRBJ1-2, with 9 positions matching TRBD1. Germline V lookup: CDR1 SGHTA, CDR2 FQGNSA. The CDR3 is 13 amino acids. Trimming took 3 bases from V and 4 from J; bases not matched to a gene: 0. CDR3 in amino acids: CASSLGQGYGYTF. As DNA, the CDR3 is TGTGCCAGCAGCTTGGGACAGGGCTATGGCTACACCTTC. The entire variable domain, with the rest obtained from reference TRBV7-2 and TRBJ1-2, is as follows: GAGVSQSPSNKVTEKGKDVELRCDPISGHTALYWYRQSLGQGLEFLIYFQGNSAPDKSGLPSDRFSAERTGGSVSTLTIQRTQQEDSAVYLCASSLGQGYGYTFGSGTRLTVV.

This chain joins TRBV18 and TRBJ2-3, with 8 bases aligning to TRBD2. The CDR3 has 15 residues. Trimming took 2 bases from V and 2 from J; bases not matched to a gene: 3. Germline V gene lookup returns CDR1 KGHSH and CDR2 LQKENI. The chain's CDR3 is CASSPISGVTDTQYF. In DNA form, the CDR3 reads TGTGCCAGCTCACCAATTAGCGGGGTCACAGATACGCAGTATTTT.

The genes are TRBV5-1 and TRBJ2-3; 9 bases are shared with TRBD2. CDR1 and CDR2 (germline): SGHRS, YFSETQ. The CDR3 is 14 amino acids. Germline trimming cut 3 bases from V and 4 bases from J; bases unmatched to any gene: 3. The CDR3 DNA reads TGCGCCAGCAGCTGGGGACTAGCCGCAGATACGCAGTATTTT. This gives the protein CASSWGLAADTQYF.

This sequence joins TRBV29-1 and TRBJ2-5; no clear D. Trimming left V 6 bases short and J 2 bases short, with 13 bases between. CDR1 is SQVTM, CDR2 ANQGSEA, per germline. The CDR3 extends over 13 amino acids. CDR3: CSVLPDQQETQYF. The CDR3 DNA sequence: TGCAGCGTCCTCCCGGACCAACAAGAGACCCAGTACTTC.